Here is one TCR beta chain with its context. These data are taken from a study of blood T cell repertoires in COVID-19. Study-wide context: Sources were T cells, B-cell-depleted T cells, or PBMCs; the material itself was cDNA or gDNA.

The repertoire was sequenced with immunoSEQ multiplex PCR; TCRdb's copy has only in-frame clones and lacks some. The sample lists fewer than 300,000 clones; 85% to 90% were seen once. CDR1 and CDR2 from the germline V gene are SGHRS and YFSETQ. This CDR3 has 16 residues. Unmatched junction bases numbered 6, after V lost 4 bases and J lost 0 bases. Material: peripheral blood. The chain uses TRBV5-1 and TRBJ2-1; 8 nucleotides match TRBD2. The clonotype originates from a woman aged 40 to 50 who had recovered from COVID-19. The CDR3 reads CASSGLSGASYNEQFF. Written as DNA, the CDR3 is TGCGCCAGCAGCGGCCTTAGCGGGGCCTCCTACAATGAGCAGTTCTTC.